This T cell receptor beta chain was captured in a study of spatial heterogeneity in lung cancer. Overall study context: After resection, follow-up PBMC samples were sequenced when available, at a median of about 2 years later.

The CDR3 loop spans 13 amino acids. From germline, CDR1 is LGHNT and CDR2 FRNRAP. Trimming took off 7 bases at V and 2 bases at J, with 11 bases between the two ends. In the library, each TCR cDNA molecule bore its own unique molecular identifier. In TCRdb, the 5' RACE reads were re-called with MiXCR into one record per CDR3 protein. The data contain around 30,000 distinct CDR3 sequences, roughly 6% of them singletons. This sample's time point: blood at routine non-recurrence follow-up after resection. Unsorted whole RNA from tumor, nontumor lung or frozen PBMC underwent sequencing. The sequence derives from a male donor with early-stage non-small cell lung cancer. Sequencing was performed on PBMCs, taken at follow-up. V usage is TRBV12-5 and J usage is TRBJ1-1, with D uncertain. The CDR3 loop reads CASELGRNTEAFF. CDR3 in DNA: TGTGCTAGTGAACTCGGACGCAACACTGAAGCTTTCTTT.